This is a list of T cell receptor beta chains from one sample in a study of OX40 agonist ivuxolimab in advanced cancers. The protocol was immunoSEQ multiplex PCR, while the TCRdb copy is restricted to in-frame clones and leaves out a portion. The data show 60,000 to 75,000 clones, roughly 80% seen once. The source material was CD4+ or CD8+ T cells sorted from blood, sampled in a trial of the OX40 agonist ivuxolimab. These receptors originate from an adult with an advanced solid tumor such as melanoma, head and neck, liver or kidney cancer. Each CDR3 is given with its conserved first and last residue. The order of the fields is D gene, J gene, clone size, V gene, CDR3 DNA, CDR3 protein. D genes are given only for firm matches. Size is stated for part of the rows, as once, few or many counts, or as a class when the clone is expanded.

d_call: TRBD2
j_call: TRBJ2-1
clone_size: NA
v_call: TRBV6-1
cdr3_nt: TGTGCCAGCAGCTGGACTAGCGGGGTCAATGAGCAGTTCTTC
cdr3_aa: CASSWTSGVNEQFF

d_call: NA
j_call: TRBJ2-3
clone_size: NA
v_call: TRBV10-1
cdr3_nt: TGCGCCAGCAGTCCGGGGTGGCTAGCAGAAACAGATACGCAGTATTTT
cdr3_aa: CASSPGWLAETDTQYF

d_call: NA
j_call: TRBJ1-5
clone_size: NA
v_call: TRBV30
cdr3_nt: TGTGCCTGGAGTGTAAACAGCAATCAGCCCCAGCATTTT
cdr3_aa: CAWSVNSNQPQHF

d_call: NA
j_call: TRBJ1-2
clone_size: NA
v_call: TRBV6-5
cdr3_nt: TGTGCCAGCCGCCGGGGAAGGGAAGGCGGCTACACCTTC
cdr3_aa: CASRRGREGGYTF

d_call: NA
j_call: TRBJ2-3
clone_size: once
v_call: TRBV19
cdr3_nt: TGTGCCAGTAGTATTGGGTCAGGGGCAGATACGCAGTATTTT
cdr3_aa: CASSIGSGADTQYF

d_call: NA
j_call: TRBJ1-5
clone_size: NA
v_call: TRBV6-1
cdr3_nt: TGTGCCAGCAGTGTCCCCGGGCCTCAAGGGAGTCAGCCCCAGCATTTT
cdr3_aa: CASSVPGPQGSQPQHF

d_call: NA
j_call: TRBJ1-1
clone_size: NA
v_call: TRBV5-6
cdr3_nt: TGTGCCAGCAGCTTGGTGGACGGCAGCACTGAAGCTTTCTTT
cdr3_aa: CASSLVDGSTEAFF

d_call: NA
j_call: TRBJ2-7
clone_size: once
v_call: TRBV21-1
cdr3_nt: TGTGCCAGCAGCGCCGGGACGCCGTACTTC
cdr3_aa: CASSAGTPYF

d_call: NA
j_call: TRBJ2-3
clone_size: NA
v_call: TRBV9
cdr3_nt: TGTGCCAGCAGCGTAGTCCAGGGCACGGATACGCAGTATTTT
cdr3_aa: CASSVVQGTDTQYF

d_call: TRBD2
j_call: TRBJ2-3
clone_size: NA
v_call: TRBV5-1
cdr3_nt: TGCGCCAGCAGCTTGTTTGCGGGGGGGCTCCCGAGAACAGATACGCAGTATTTT
cdr3_aa: CASSLFAGGLPRTDTQYF

d_call: TRBD1
j_call: TRBJ1-2
clone_size: NA
v_call: TRBV29-1
cdr3_nt: TGCAGCGTCGATAAATTCAATAGGGGGCTGAACTATGGCTACACCTTC
cdr3_aa: CSVDKFNRGLNYGYTF

d_call: NA
j_call: TRBJ2-7
clone_size: NA
v_call: TRBV5-3
cdr3_nt: TGTGCCAGAAGCCCCCCCCGACAGGATATCGGCTACGAGCAGTACTTC
cdr3_aa: CARSPPRQDIGYEQYF

d_call: NA
j_call: TRBJ1-1
clone_size: NA
v_call: TRBV28
cdr3_nt: TGTGCCAGCGGCACTATTGGGACTGAAGCTTTCTTT
cdr3_aa: CASGTIGTEAFF

d_call: NA
j_call: TRBJ1-2
clone_size: NA
v_call: TRBV6-5
cdr3_nt: TGTGCCAGCAGTTACGGAGTTTGGGGGGCTAGGGGCTACACCTTC
cdr3_aa: CASSYGVWGARGYTF

d_call: TRBD2
j_call: TRBJ2-3
clone_size: NA
v_call: TRBV9
cdr3_nt: TGTGCCAGCAGCGTAGCCCAGCGGGGGGACACAGATACGCAGTATTTT
cdr3_aa: CASSVAQRGDTDTQYF

d_call: NA
j_call: TRBJ1-1
clone_size: NA
v_call: TRBV5-4
cdr3_nt: TGTGCCAGCAGCTTGGCCGGGGGAGGGGGAAACACTGAAGCTTTCTTT
cdr3_aa: CASSLAGGGGNTEAFF

d_call: NA
j_call: TRBJ2-1
clone_size: NA
v_call: TRBV2
cdr3_nt: TGTGCCAGCAGTGAAGTCGGGTACGGAGATGAGCAGTTCTTC
cdr3_aa: CASSEVGYGDEQFF

d_call: TRBD2
j_call: TRBJ2-3
clone_size: NA
v_call: TRBV9
cdr3_nt: TGTGCCAGCAGCGTAGTGAGAGCGGGGCCCACAGATACGCAGTATTTT
cdr3_aa: CASSVVRAGPTDTQYF

d_call: TRBD1
j_call: TRBJ2-7
clone_size: NA
v_call: TRBV18
cdr3_nt: TGTGCCAGCTCATCGTACAGGGGCTCCTACGAGCAGTACTTC
cdr3_aa: CASSSYRGSYEQYF

d_call: NA
j_call: TRBJ2-7
clone_size: NA
v_call: TRBV27
cdr3_nt: TGTGCCAGCAGTTCAATCGAGGGAAAATGGGGCTCCTACGAGCAGTACTTC
cdr3_aa: CASSSIEGKWGSYEQYF

d_call: NA
j_call: TRBJ1-3
clone_size: NA
v_call: TRBV5-4
cdr3_nt: TGTGCCAGCAGCCGACAGGACAGATTCTCCTCTGGAAACACCATATATTTT
cdr3_aa: CASSRQDRFSSGNTIYF

d_call: NA
j_call: TRBJ1-1
clone_size: NA
v_call: TRBV5-1
cdr3_nt: TGCGCCAGCAGCCTACCTGGCGGGAACACTGAAGCTTTCTTT
cdr3_aa: CASSLPGGNTEAFF

d_call: NA
j_call: TRBJ1-1
clone_size: NA
v_call: TRBV29-1
cdr3_nt: TGCAGCGTCCCCCCGGGACCGATGAACACTGAAGCTTTCTTT
cdr3_aa: CSVPPGPMNTEAFF

d_call: TRBD1
j_call: TRBJ2-5
clone_size: NA
v_call: TRBV19
cdr3_nt: TGTGCCAGTAGGACGACAGGGGCCCTTCGAAAGGGGACCCAGTACTTC
cdr3_aa: CASRTTGALRKGTQYF

d_call: NA
j_call: TRBJ1-5
clone_size: NA
v_call: TRBV28
cdr3_nt: TGTGCCAGCAGTCAGAGCAGTCAGCCCCAGCATTTT
cdr3_aa: CASSQSSQPQHF

d_call: NA
j_call: TRBJ1-1
clone_size: NA
v_call: TRBV29-1
cdr3_nt: TGCAGCGTTCGTGAGGGGTTAGGTTGGGGGGTAATGAACACTGAAGCTTTCTTT
cdr3_aa: CSVREGLGWGVMNTEAFF

d_call: NA
j_call: TRBJ1-1
clone_size: once
v_call: TRBV21-1
cdr3_nt: TGTGCCAGCAGCATTGTTGGTAATGGACGAAAAGCAGACAGGGCTAACACTGAAGCTTTCTTT
cdr3_aa: CASSIVGNGRKADRANTEAFF

d_call: NA
j_call: TRBJ2-1
clone_size: NA
v_call: TRBV5-1
cdr3_nt: TGCGCCAGCCGGTCTAGTACCTCCTACAATGAGCAGTTCTTC
cdr3_aa: CASRSSTSYNEQFF

d_call: NA
j_call: TRBJ2-5
clone_size: NA
v_call: TRBV18
cdr3_nt: TGTGCCAGCTCACGGGCCGTACAAGAGACCCAGTACTTC
cdr3_aa: CASSRAVQETQYF

d_call: TRBD1
j_call: TRBJ1-5
clone_size: NA
v_call: TRBV6-5
cdr3_nt: TGTGCCAGCAGTGGTGACAGGGCCCTTGGGCCCCAGCATTTT
cdr3_aa: CASSGDRALGPQHF

d_call: TRBD2
j_call: TRBJ2-5
clone_size: NA
v_call: TRBV7-2
cdr3_nt: TGTGCCAGCAGCTACACGGGAGGGATGGAGACCCAGTACTTC
cdr3_aa: CASSYTGGMETQYF

d_call: NA
j_call: TRBJ2-1
clone_size: NA
v_call: TRBV11-3
cdr3_nt: TGTGCCAGCAGCTTAGGGCCGTGGGGGTTCGACAATGAGCAGTTCTTC
cdr3_aa: CASSLGPWGFDNEQFF

d_call: TRBD1
j_call: TRBJ1-1
clone_size: few
v_call: TRBV7-9
cdr3_nt: TGTGCCAGCAGCGGGCGGACAGGGGGCCATGAAGCTTTCTTT
cdr3_aa: CASSGRTGGHEAFF

d_call: NA
j_call: TRBJ2-7
clone_size: NA
v_call: TRBV6-5
cdr3_nt: TGTGCCAGCCAGGGGTACCCCGGGACCTACGAGCAGTACTTC
cdr3_aa: CASQGYPGTYEQYF

d_call: NA
j_call: TRBJ1-1
clone_size: NA
v_call: TRBV2
cdr3_nt: TGTGCCAGCCGGATTAACCTAGGGAACACTGAAGCTTTCTTT
cdr3_aa: CASRINLGNTEAFF

d_call: NA
j_call: TRBJ1-5
clone_size: NA
v_call: TRBV19
cdr3_nt: TGTGCCAGTAGTATTGGACAGAACAATCAGCCCCAGCATTTT
cdr3_aa: CASSIGQNNQPQHF

d_call: NA
j_call: TRBJ2-7
clone_size: NA
v_call: TRBV7-2
cdr3_nt: TGTGCCAGCAGCTCGGCCCCAAAGTACGAGCAGTACTTC
cdr3_aa: CASSSAPKYEQYF

d_call: NA
j_call: TRBJ1-6
clone_size: NA
v_call: TRBV5-1
cdr3_nt: TGCGCCAGCGGCTTGGAGGGACCTAATTCACCCCTCCACTTT
cdr3_aa: CASGLEGPNSPLHF

d_call: TRBD1
j_call: TRBJ1-5
clone_size: NA
v_call: TRBV4-2
cdr3_nt: TGTGCCAGCAGCCAAGATCCGGACAGGGATCAGCCCCAGCATTTT
cdr3_aa: CASSQDPDRDQPQHF

d_call: TRBD1
j_call: TRBJ1-5
clone_size: few
v_call: TRBV6-1
cdr3_nt: TGTGCCATTGGGACAGGGATTAATCAGCCCCAGCATTTT
cdr3_aa: CAIGTGINQPQHF

d_call: TRBD1
j_call: TRBJ2-1
clone_size: NA
v_call: TRBV7-9
cdr3_nt: TGTGCCAGCAGCTTAGCGGGACAGGGAAACAATGAGCAGTTCTTC
cdr3_aa: CASSLAGQGNNEQFF

d_call: NA
j_call: TRBJ2-5
clone_size: NA
v_call: TRBV7-9
cdr3_nt: TGTGCCAGCAGCTACCAAGAGACCCAGTACTTC
cdr3_aa: CASSYQETQYF

d_call: NA
j_call: TRBJ2-7
clone_size: NA
v_call: TRBV6-1
cdr3_nt: TGTGCCAGCAGTGAGAGTGGGAGGGGGGAGCAGTACTTC
cdr3_aa: CASSESGRGEQYF